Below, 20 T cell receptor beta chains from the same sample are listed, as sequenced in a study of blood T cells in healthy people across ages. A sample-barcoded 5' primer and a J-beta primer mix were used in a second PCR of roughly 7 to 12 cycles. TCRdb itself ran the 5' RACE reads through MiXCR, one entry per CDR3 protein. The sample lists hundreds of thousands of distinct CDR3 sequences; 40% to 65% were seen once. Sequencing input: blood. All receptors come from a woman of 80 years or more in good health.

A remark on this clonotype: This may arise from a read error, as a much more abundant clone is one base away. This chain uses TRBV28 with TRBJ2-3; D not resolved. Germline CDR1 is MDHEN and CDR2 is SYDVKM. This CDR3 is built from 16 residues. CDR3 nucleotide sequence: TGTGCCGGCAGTTCGGGTGGGGTACCTAGCACAGATACGCAGTATTTT. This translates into CAGSSGGVPSTDTQYF.

CDR3 loop: CASSYTRPGGDNEQFF. The CDR3 DNA follows: TGTGCCAGCAGCTACACACGGCCAGGTGGGGACAATGAGCAGTTCTTC. This chain uses TRBV7-2 with TRBJ2-1; D call uncertain. CDR3 length: 16 amino acids. Germline V gene sequence: CDR1 SGHTA, CDR2 FQGNSA. V was clipped by 4 bases and J by 5 bases, with 18 bases between them.

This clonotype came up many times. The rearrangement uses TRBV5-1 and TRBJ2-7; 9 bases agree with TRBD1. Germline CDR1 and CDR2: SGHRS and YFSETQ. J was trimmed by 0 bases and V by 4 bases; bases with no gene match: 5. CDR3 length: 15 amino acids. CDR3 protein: CASSGTGGASYEQYF. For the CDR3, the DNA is TGCGCCAGCAGCGGAACAGGGGGCGCCTCCTACGAGCAGTACTTC.

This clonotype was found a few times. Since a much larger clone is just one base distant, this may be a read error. CDR3 coding DNA: TGTGCCAGCAGTTACTCGAGGCTCCTCGGCTCACCCCCCCACTTT. Encoded protein: CASSYSRLLGSPPHF. The chain joins TRBV6-5 to TRBJ1-6; D not certain. This CDR3 is built from 15 residues. Germline V gene data show CDR1 as MNHEY and CDR2 as SVGAGI.

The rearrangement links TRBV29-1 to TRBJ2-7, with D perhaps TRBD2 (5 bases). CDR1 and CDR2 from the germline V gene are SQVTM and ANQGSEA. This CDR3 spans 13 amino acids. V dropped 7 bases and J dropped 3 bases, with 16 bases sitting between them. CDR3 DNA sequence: TGCAGCGCGAACCCGGGAAACGGCTACGAGCAGTACTTC. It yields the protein CSANPGNGYEQYF.

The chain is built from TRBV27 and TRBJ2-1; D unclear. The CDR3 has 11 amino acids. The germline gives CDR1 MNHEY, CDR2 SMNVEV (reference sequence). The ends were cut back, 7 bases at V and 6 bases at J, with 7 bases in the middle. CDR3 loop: CASTIGNEQFF. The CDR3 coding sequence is TGTGCCAGCACCATAGGCAATGAGCAGTTCTTC.

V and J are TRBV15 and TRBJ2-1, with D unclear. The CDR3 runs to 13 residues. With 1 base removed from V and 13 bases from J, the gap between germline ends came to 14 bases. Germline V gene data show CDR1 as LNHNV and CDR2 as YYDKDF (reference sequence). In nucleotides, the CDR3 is TGTGCCACCAGCAGAGTTGGCGGAGAGACCCAGTTCTTC. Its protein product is CATSRVGGETQFF.

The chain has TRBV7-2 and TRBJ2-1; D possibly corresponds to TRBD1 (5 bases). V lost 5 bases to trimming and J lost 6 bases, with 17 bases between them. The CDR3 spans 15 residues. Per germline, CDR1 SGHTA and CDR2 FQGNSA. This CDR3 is CASSPTAAQGNEQFF. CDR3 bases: TGTGCCAGCAGCCCCACAGCAGCCCAGGGCAATGAGCAGTTCTTC. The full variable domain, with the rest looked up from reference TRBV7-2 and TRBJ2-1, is GAGVSQSPSNKVTEKGKDVELRCDPISGHTALYWYRQSLGQGLEFLIYFQGNSAPDKSGLPSDRFSAERTGGSVSTLTIQRTQQEDSAVYLCASSPTAAQGNEQFFGPGTRLTVL.

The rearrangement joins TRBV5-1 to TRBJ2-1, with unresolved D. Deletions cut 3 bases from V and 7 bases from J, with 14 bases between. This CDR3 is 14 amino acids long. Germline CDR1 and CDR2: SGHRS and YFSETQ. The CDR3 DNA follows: TGCGCCAGCAGCTCGGACGATGGGAAAAATGAGCAGTTCTTC. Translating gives CASSSDDGKNEQFF.

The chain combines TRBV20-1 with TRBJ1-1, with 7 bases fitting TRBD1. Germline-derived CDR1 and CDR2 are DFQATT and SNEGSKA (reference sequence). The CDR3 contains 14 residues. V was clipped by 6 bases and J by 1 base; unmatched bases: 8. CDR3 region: CSAPSGGKNTEAFF. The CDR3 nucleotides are TGCAGTGCCCCATCAGGGGGTAAGAACACTGAAGCTTTCTTT.

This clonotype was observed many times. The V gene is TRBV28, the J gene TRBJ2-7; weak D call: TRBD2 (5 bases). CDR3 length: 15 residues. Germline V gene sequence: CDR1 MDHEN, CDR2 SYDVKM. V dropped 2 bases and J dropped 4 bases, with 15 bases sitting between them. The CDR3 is CASSLVGRGFYEQYF. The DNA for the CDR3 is TGTGCCAGCAGTTTAGTAGGTCGGGGATTTTACGAGCAGTACTTC. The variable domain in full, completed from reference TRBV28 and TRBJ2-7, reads DVKVTQSSRYLVKRTGEKVFLECVQDMDHENMFWYRQDPGLGLRLIYFSYDVKMKEKGDIPEGYSVSREKKERFSLILESASTNQTSMYLCASSLVGRGFYEQYFGPGTRLTVT.

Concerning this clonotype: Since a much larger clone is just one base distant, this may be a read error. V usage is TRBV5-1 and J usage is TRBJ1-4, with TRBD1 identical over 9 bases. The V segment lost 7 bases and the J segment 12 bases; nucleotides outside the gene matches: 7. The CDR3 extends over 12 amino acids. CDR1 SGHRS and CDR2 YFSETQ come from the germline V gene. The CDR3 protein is CASGTGIAELFF. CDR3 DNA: TGCGCCAGCGGGACAGGGATTGCGGAACTGTTTTTT.

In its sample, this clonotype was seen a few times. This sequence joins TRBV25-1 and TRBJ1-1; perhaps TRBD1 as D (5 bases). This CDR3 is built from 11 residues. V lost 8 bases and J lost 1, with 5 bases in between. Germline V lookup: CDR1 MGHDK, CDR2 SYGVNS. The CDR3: CASGGNTEAFF. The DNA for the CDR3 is TGTGCCAGCGGGGGGAACACTGAAGCTTTCTTT.

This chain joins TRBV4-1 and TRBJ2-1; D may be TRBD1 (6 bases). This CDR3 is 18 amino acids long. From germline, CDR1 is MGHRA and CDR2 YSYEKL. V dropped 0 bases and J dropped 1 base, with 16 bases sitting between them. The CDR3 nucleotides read TGCGCCAGCAGCCAAGATAGGCTAACAGGGTTGTCCTACAATGAGCAGTTCTTC. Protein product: CASSQDRLTGLSYNEQFF.

The CDR3 here is CASSYSAGLAQTNHRTDTQYF. Written as DNA, the CDR3 is TGTGCCAGCAGTTACTCAGCGGGACTAGCGCAAACCAACCACAGAACAGATACGCAGTATTTT. The rearrangement links TRBV6-5 to TRBJ2-3, with 10 bases that match TRBD2. The CDR3 length is 21 residues. Trimming cost V 0 bases and J 3 bases; bases outside gene matches: 18. Germline V CDR1 and CDR2: MNHEY, SVGAGI.

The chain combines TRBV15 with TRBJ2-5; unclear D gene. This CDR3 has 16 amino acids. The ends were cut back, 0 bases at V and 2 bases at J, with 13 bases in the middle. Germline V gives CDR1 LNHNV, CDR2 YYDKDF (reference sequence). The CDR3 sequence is CATSRDGWQRQETQYF. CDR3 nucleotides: TGTGCCACCAGCAGAGATGGTTGGCAGCGACAAGAGACCCAGTACTTC.

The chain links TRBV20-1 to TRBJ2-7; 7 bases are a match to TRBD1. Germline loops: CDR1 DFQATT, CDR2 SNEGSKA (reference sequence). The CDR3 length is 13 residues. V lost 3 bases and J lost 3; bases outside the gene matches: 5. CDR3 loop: CSASPRGLYEQYF. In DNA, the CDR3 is TGCAGTGCTAGCCCGAGGGGGCTCTACGAGCAGTACTTC.

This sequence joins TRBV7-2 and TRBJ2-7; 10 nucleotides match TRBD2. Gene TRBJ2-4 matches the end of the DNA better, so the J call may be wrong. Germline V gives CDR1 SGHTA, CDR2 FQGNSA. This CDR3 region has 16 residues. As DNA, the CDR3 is TGTGCCAGCAGCTCCAAAGCGGGGGGGTTTGAAAACATTCAGTACTTC. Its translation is CASSSKAGGFENIQYF.

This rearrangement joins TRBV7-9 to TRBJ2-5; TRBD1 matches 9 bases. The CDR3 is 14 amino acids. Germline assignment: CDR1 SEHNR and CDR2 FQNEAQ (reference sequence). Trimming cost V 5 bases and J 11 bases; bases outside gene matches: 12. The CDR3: CASSPGGTGKEQYF. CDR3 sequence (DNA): TGTGCCAGCAGCCCTGGAGGGACAGGGAAAGAGCAGTACTTC.

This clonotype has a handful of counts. CDR3 sequence reads: CASSLAHGRGERMNTEAFF. As DNA, the CDR3 is TGTGCCAGCAGCTTAGCGCATGGCAGAGGGGAAAGGATGAACACTGAAGCTTTCTTT. V and J are TRBV7-8 and TRBJ1-1, with D possibly TRBD1 on 5 matching bases. Germline CDR1 SGHVS, CDR2 FQNEAQ. The CDR3 runs to 19 residues. Trimming pared 0 bases from V and 0 bases from J, leaving 20 bases between. The variable domain in full, completed from reference TRBV7-8 and TRBJ1-1, reads GAGVSQSPRYKVAKRGQDVALRCDPISGHVSLFWYQQALGQGPEFLTYFQNEAQLDKSGLPSDRFFAERPEGSVSTLKIQRTQQEDSAVYLCASSLAHGRGERMNTEAFFGQGTRLTVV.